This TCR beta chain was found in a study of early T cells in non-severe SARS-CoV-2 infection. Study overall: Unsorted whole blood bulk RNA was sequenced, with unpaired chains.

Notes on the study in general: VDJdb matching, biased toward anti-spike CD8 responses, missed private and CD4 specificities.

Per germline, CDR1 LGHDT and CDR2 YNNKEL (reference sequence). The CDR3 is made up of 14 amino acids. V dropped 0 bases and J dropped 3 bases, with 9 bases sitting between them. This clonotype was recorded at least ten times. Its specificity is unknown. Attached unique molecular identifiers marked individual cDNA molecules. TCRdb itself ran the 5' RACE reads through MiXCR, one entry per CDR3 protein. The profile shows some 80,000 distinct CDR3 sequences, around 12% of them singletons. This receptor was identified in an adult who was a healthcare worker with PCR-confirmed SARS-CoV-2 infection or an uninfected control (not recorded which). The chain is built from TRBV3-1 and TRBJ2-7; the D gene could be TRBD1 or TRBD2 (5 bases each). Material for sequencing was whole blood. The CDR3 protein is CASSQDGTVYEQYF. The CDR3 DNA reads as TGTGCCAGCAGCCAAGATGGGACGGTCTACGAGCAGTACTTC.